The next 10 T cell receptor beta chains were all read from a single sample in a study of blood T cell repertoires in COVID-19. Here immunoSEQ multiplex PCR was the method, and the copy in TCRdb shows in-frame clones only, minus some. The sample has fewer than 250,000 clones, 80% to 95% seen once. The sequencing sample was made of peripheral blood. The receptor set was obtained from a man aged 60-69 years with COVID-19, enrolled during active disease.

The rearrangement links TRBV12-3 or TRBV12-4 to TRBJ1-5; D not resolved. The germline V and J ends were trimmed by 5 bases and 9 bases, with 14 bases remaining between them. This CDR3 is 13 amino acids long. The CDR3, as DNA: TGTGCCAGCAGTCCAGGTTCCCGTCCGCCCCAGCATTTT. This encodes CASSPGSRPPQHF.

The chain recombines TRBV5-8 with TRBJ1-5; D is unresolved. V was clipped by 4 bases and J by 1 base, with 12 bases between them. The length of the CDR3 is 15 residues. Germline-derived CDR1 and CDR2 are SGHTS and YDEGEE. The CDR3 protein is CASSPRSRSNQPQHF. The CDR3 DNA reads TGTGCCAGCAGCCCACGATCTCGGAGCAATCAGCCCCAGCATTTT.

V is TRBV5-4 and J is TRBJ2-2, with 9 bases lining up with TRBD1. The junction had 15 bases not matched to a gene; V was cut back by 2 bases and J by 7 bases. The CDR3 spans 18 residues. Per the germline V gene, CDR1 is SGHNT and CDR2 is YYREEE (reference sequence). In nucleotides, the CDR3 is TGTGCCAGCAGCTTACCTGGGACAGGGAGTCTCTTGAACGGGGAGCTGTTTTTT. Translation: CASSLPGTGSLLNGELFF.

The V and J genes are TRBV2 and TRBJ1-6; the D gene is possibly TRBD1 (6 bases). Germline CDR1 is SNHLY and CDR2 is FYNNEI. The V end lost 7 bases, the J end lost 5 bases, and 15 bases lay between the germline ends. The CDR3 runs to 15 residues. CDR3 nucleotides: TGTGCCAGCAAGGCTACAGGGACGAATAATTCACCCCTCCACTTT. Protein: CASKATGTNNSPLHF.

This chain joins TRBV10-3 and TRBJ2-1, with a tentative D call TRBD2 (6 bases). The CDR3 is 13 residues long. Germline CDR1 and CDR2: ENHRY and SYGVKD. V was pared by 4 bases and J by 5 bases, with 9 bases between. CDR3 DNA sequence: TGTGCCATCAGTGGGGACTCTAACAATGAGCAGTTCTTC. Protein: CAISGDSNNEQFF.

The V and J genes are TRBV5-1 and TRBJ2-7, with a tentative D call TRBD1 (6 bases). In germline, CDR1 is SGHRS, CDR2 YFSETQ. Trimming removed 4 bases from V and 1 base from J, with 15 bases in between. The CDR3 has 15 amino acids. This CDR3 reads CASSPGQTRSYEQYF. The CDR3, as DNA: TGCGCCAGCAGCCCAGGACAGACGAGATCCTACGAGCAGTACTTC. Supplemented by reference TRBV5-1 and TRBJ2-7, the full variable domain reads KAGVTQTPRYLIKTRGQQVTLSCSPISGHRSVSWYQQTPGQGLQFLFEYFSETQRNKGNFPGRFSGRQFSNSRSEMNVSTLELGDSALYLCASSPGQTRSYEQYFGPGTRLTVT.

Written as DNA, the CDR3 is TGTGCCACCAGCAGAGCGTCGACAGACACTGAAGCTTTCTTT. Translating it yields CATSRASTDTEAFF. The chain combines TRBV15 with TRBJ1-1; possibly TRBD1 for D (5 bases). The V and J ends lost 1 base and 3 bases respectively, with 9 bases between them. The germline CDR1 and CDR2 sequences are LNHNV and YYDKDF (reference sequence). The CDR3 is made up of 14 amino acids.

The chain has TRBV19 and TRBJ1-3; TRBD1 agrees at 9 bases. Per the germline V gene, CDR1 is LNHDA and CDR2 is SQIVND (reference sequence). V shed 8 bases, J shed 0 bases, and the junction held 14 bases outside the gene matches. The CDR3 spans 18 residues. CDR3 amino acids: CASASGTGFPLSGNTIYF. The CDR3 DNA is TGTGCCAGTGCTTCCGGGACAGGGTTTCCCCTCTCTGGAAACACCATATATTTT.

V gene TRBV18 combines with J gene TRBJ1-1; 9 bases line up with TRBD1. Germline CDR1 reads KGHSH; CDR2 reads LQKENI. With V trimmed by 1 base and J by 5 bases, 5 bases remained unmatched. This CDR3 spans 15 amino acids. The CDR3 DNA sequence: TGTGCCAGCTCACCACAACAGGGGGCGCAGACTGAAGCTTTCTTT. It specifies CASSPQQGAQTEAFF.

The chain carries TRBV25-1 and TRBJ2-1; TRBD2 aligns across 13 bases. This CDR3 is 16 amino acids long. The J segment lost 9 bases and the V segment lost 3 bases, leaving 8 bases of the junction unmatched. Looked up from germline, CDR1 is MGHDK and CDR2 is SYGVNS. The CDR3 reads CASSDRGLAGISEQFF. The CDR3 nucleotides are TGTGCCAGCAGTGACCGGGGACTAGCGGGGATAAGTGAGCAGTTCTTC.